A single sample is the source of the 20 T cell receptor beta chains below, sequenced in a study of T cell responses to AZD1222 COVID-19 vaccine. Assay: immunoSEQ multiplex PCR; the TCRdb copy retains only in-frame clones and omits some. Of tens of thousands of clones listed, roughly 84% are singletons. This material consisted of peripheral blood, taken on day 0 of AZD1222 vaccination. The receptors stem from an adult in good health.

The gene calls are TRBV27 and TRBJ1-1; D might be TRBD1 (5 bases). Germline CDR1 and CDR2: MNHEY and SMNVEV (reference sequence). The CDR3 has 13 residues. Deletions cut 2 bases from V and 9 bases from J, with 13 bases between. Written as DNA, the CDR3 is TGTGCCAGCAGTTTACAGGGCTCCGACAAAGCTTTCTTT. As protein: CASSLQGSDKAFF.

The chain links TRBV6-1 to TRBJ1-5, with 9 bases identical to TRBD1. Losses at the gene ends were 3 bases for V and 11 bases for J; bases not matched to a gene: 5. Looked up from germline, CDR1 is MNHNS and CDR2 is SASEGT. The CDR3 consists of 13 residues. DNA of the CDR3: TGTGCCAGCAGTGATGGGACAGGGCTGGCCCAGCATTTT. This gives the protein CASSDGTGLAQHF.

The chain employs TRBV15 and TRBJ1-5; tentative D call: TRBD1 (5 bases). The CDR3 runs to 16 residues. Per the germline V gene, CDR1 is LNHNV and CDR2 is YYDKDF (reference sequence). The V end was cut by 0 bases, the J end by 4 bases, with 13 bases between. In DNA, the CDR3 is TGTGCCACCAGCAGAGATAAGACGGGGGTAAATCAGCCCCAGCATTTT. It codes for CATSRDKTGVNQPQHF.

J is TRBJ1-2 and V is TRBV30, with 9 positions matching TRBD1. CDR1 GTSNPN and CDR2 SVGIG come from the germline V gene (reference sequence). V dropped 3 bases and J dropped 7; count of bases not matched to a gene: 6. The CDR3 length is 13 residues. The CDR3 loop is CAWRETGGGGYTF. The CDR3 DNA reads TGTGCCTGGAGAGAGACAGGGGGAGGTGGCTACACCTTC. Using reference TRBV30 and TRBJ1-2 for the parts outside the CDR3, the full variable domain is SQTIHQWPATLVQPVGSPLSLECTVEGTSNPNLYWYRQAAGRGLQLLFYSVGIGQISSEVPQNLSASRPQDRQFILSSKKLLLSDSGFYLCAWRETGGGGYTFGSGTRLTVV.

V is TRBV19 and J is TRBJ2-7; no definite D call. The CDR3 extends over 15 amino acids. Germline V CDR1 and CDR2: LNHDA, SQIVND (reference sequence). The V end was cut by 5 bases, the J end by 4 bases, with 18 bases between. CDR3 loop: CASSVGLGPGYEQYF. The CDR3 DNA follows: TGTGCCAGTAGTGTAGGGCTCGGGCCCGGGTACGAGCAGTACTTC.

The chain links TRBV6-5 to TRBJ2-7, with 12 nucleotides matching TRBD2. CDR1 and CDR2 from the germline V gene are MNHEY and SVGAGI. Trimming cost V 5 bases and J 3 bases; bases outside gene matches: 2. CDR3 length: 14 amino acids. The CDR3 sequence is CASSRLAGDYEQYF. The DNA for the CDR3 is TGTGCCAGCAGTCGACTAGCGGGGGACTACGAGCAGTACTTC.

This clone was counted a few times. CDR3 nucleotides: TGTGCCAGCAGCGATGGGGACACGGGCGGCTCTGGGGCCAACGTCCTGACTTTC. It codes for CASSDGDTGGSGANVLTF. The rearrangement uses TRBV6-4 and TRBJ2-6; D perhaps matches TRBD1 (6 bases). Looked up from germline, CDR1 is MRHNA and CDR2 is SNTAGT. V gave up 6 bases and J gave up 0 bases, with 18 bases separating them. The CDR3 extends over 18 amino acids.

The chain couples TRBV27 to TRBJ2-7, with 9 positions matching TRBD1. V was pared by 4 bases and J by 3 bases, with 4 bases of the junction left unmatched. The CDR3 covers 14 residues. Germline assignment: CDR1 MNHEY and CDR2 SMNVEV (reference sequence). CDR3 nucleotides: TGTGCCAGCAGTTCCCCGGGACAGGGCTACGAGCAGTACTTC. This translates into CASSSPGQGYEQYF.

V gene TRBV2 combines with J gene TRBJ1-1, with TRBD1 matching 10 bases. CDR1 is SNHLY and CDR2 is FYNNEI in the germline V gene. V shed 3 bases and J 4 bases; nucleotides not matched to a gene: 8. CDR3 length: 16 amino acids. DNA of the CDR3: TGTGCCAGCAGTGAGGCTGGACAGGGGGAACTCACTGAAGCTTTCTTT. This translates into CASSEAGQGELTEAFF.

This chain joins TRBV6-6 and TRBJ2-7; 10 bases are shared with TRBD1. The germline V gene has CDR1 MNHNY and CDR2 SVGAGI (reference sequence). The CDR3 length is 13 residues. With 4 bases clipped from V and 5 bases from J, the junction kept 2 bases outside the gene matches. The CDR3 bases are TGTGCCAGCAGTTCCGGACAGGGGGACGAGCAGTACTTC. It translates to CASSSGQGDEQYF.

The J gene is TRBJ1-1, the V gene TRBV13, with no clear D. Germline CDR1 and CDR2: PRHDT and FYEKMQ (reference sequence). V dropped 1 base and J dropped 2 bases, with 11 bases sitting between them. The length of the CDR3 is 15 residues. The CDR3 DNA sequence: TGTGCCAGCAGCTTAGCCGGACTGGGAAACACTGAAGCTTTCTTT. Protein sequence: CASSLAGLGNTEAFF.

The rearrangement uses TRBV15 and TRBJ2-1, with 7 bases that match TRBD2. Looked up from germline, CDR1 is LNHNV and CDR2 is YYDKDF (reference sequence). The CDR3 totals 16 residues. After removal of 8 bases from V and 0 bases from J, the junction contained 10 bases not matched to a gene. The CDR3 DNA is TGTGCCACCTACCGGGACTACACGGGCTCCTACAATGAGCAGTTCTTC. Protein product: CATYRDYTGSYNEQFF.

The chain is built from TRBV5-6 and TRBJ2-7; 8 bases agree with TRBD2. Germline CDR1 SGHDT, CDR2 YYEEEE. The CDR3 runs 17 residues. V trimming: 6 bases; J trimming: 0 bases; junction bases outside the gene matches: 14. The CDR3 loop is CASTAIGGGTSSYEQYF. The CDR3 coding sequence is TGTGCCAGCACCGCTATCGGGGGGGGGACTAGCTCCTACGAGCAGTACTTC. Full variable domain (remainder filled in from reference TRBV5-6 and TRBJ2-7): DAGVTQSPTHLIKTRGQQVTLRCSPKSGHDTVSWYQQALGQGPQFIFQYYEEEERQRGNFPDRFSGHQFPNYSSELNVNALLLGDSALYLCASTAIGGGTSSYEQYFGPGTRLTVT.

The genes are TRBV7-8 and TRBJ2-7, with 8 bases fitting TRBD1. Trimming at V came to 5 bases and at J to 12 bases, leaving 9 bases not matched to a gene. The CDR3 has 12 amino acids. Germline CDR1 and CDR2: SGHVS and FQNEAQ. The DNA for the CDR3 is TGTGCCAGCAGCCCGGCCGGACAGGGACGGTACTTC. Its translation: CASSPAGQGRYF.

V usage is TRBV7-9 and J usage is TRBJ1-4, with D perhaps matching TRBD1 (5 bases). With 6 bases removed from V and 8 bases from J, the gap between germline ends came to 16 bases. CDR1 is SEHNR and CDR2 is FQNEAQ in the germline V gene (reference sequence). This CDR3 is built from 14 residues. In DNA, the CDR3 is TGTGCCAGCAGTTTGACTGGGGGTAGGGAAAAACTGTTTTTT. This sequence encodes CASSLTGGREKLFF.

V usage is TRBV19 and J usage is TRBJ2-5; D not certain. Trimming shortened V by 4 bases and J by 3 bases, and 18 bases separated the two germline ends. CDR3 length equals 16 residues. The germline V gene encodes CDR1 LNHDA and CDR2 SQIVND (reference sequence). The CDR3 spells CASSNSRWHNKETQYF. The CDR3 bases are TGTGCCAGTAGTAACAGTCGTTGGCACAACAAAGAGACCCAGTACTTC.

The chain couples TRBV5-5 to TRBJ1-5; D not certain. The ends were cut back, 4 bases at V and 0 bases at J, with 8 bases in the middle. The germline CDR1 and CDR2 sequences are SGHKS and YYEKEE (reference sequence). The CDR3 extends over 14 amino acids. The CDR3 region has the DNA TGTGCCAGCAGCCCCATTAGTAGCAATCAGCCCCAGCATTTT. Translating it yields CASSPISSNQPQHF.

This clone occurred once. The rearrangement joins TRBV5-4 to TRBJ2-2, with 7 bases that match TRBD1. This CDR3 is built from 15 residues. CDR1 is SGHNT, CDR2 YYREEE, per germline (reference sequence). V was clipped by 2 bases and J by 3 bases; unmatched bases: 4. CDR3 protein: CASSFSTGDTGELFF. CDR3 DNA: TGTGCCAGCAGCTTCTCAACAGGGGACACCGGGGAGCTGTTTTTT.

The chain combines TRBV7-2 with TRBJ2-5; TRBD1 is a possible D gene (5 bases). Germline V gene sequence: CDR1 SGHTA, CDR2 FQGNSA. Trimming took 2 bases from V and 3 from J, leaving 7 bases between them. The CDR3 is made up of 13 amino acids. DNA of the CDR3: TGTGCCAGCAGCTTAATCAGGGAAGAGACCCAGTACTTC. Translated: CASSLIREETQYF.

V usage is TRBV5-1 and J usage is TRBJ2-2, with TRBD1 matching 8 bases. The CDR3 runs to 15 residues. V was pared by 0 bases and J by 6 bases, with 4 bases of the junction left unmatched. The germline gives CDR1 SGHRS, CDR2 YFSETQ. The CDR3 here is CASSLEQGGAGELFF. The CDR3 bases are TGCGCCAGCAGCTTGGAACAGGGGGGAGCCGGGGAGCTGTTTTTT.